This TCR beta chain was sequenced for a study of T cell responses to AZD1222 COVID-19 vaccine. Findings of the study overall: Spike-specific TCR breadth and depth went up after people got two AZD1222 doses. Vaccine-associated CD4 TCRs spanned spike, dominant at 160-218 and 743-854.

In this sample, this clone turned up a few times. Its antigen remains unknown. Trimming cost V 3 bases and J 7 bases, with 11 bases left between them. This CDR3 is built from 12 residues. Germline CDR1 GTSNPN, CDR2 SVGIG (reference sequence). Sequenced by immunoSEQ multiplex PCR; TCRdb stores in-frame clones only, minus some. The data hold 130,000 to 150,000 clones, with just over 90% observed a single time. Source: peripheral blood, taken on day 0 of AZD1222 vaccination. The TCR sequence derives from an adult in good health. The chain employs TRBV30 and TRBJ2-3; D is unresolved. DNA of the CDR3: TGTGCCTGGAGCCCCCCGGTGAATACGCAGTATTTT. Translating it yields CAWSPPVNTQYF.